One sample yielded the 21 T cell receptor beta chains listed below, sequenced in a study of Ad26.COV2.S vaccination and SARS-CoV-2 variants. Using immunoSEQ multiplex PCR, the repertoire was profiled, and TCRdb retains in-frame clones only, with some absent. The sample contains more than 400,000 clones, 92% of which appear only once. Noted treatment: around 19 received Ad26.COV2.S at low or high dose, single or two shots; several received placebo; per-sample allocation not given. Day 63 after the first vaccine or placebo injection was the time point for sampling. This sample comprised peripheral blood, obtained in a trial of Ad26.COV2.S vaccine versus placebo. The receptors were sampled from a person aged 18-65 years who received the Ad26.COV2.S COVID-19 vaccine or a placebo.

This clone occurred once. The V and J genes are TRBV18 and TRBJ2-3; no clear D. The CDR3 has 14 residues. Per germline, CDR1 KGHSH and CDR2 LQKENI. Trimming shortened V by 3 bases and J by 2 bases, and 9 bases separated the two germline ends. The CDR3 spells CASSPEYPTDTQYF. CDR3 coding DNA: TGTGCCAGCTCACCGGAGTACCCCACAGATACGCAGTATTTT.

This clone has a single count. This chain's CDR3 is CASSRRGGQETQYF. As DNA, the CDR3 is TGTGCCAGCTCACGGCGGGGGGGCCAAGAGACCCAGTACTTC. The chain links TRBV18 to TRBJ2-5, with 9 bases aligning to TRBD2. The germline V gene has CDR1 KGHSH and CDR2 LQKENI. This CDR3 region has 14 residues. With 4 bases clipped from V and 1 base from J, the junction kept 1 base outside the gene matches.

The chain joins TRBV6-5 to TRBJ1-6; 11 positions match TRBD1. The CDR3 totals 15 residues. Germline CDR1 is MNHEY and CDR2 is SVGAGI. V dropped 5 bases and J dropped 10; count of bases not matched to a gene: 7. The CDR3 sequence is CASSTGTGGGSPLHF. The CDR3 region has the DNA TGTGCCAGCAGTACAGGGACAGGGGGGGGATCACCCCTCCACTTT.

The chain combines TRBV15 with TRBJ1-1; D is unclear. The ends were cut back, 0 bases at V and 1 base at J, with 21 bases in the middle. The CDR3 consists of 19 residues. Germline V lookup: CDR1 LNHNV, CDR2 YYDKDF (reference sequence). CDR3 loop: CATSRDIAGSWQPNTEAFF. The DNA for the CDR3 is TGTGCCACCAGCAGAGATATTGCGGGGTCCTGGCAGCCGAACACTGAAGCTTTCTTT. Together with reference TRBV15 and TRBJ1-1, the CDR3 gives the full variable domain: DAMVIQNPRYQVTQFGKPVTLSCSQTLNHNVMYWYQQKSSQAPKLLFHYYDKDFNNEADTPDNFQSRRPNTSFCFLDIRSPGLGDTAMYLCATSRDIAGSWQPNTEAFFGQGTRLTVV.

The chain carries TRBV5-4 and TRBJ1-4; D gene unclear. The CDR3 length is 14 residues. Trimming took 2 bases from V and 0 from J, leaving 5 bases between them. Germline CDR1 is SGHNT and CDR2 is YYREEE (reference sequence). The CDR3 DNA reads TGTGCCAGCAGCTTCGGGGCAACTAATGAAAAACTGTTTTTT. Amino acids: CASSFGATNEKLFF.

The rearrangement links TRBV28 to TRBJ1-1, with TRBD1 as a possible D gene (5 bases). The V gene's germline CDR1 is MDHEN and CDR2 SYDVKM. The length of the CDR3 is 13 residues. Deletions cut 3 bases from V and 5 bases from J, with 10 bases between. CDR3 residues: CASSFQGKTEAFF. The CDR3 nucleotides are TGTGCCAGCAGTTTTCAGGGTAAGACTGAAGCTTTCTTT.

The chain joins TRBV12-5 to TRBJ2-1; 9 bases line up with TRBD1. The CDR3 runs to 13 residues. CDR1 is LGHNT, CDR2 FRNRAP, per germline. Losses at the gene ends were 7 bases for V and 10 bases for J; bases not matched to a gene: 8. The CDR3 DNA is TGTGCTAGTGCCACAGGGGGCGCCGGGGAGCAGTTCTTC. Encoded protein: CASATGGAGEQFF. The full variable domain, in which reference TRBV12-5 and TRBJ2-1 provide the parts outside the CDR3, is DARVTQTPRHKVTEMGQEVTMRCQPILGHNTVFWYRQTMMQGLELLAYFRNRAPLDDSGMPKDRFSAEMPDATLATLKIQPSEPRDSAVYFCASATGGAGEQFFGPGTRLTVL.

This chain links TRBV12-3 or TRBV12-4 with TRBJ2-3; D unresolved. The V gene lost 6 bases and the J gene lost 7 bases, with 8 bases spanning the gap. The CDR3 spans 11 residues. CDR3 sequence (DNA): TGTGCCAGCAGCCCTAAAAATACGCAGTATTTT. As protein: CASSPKNTQYF.

This clone was picked up one time. The same CDR3 arises from other DNA sequences in this sample as well. The J gene is TRBJ2-1, the V gene TRBV5-1; TRBD2 matches 7 bases. Germline V CDR1 and CDR2: SGHRS, YFSETQ. J gave up 2 bases and V 0 bases, and 2 bases lay outside the gene matches. CDR3 size: 15 residues. CDR3 DNA sequence: TGCGCCAGCAGCTTGGTCGGGGGGACCTACAATGAGCAGTTCTTC. Its protein is CASSLVGGTYNEQFF. The full variable domain, rest sourced from reference TRBV5-1 and TRBJ2-1, is KAGVTQTPRYLIKTRGQQVTLSCSPISGHRSVSWYQQTPGQGLQFLFEYFSETQRNKGNFPGRFSGRQFSNSRSEMNVSTLELGDSALYLCASSLVGGTYNEQFFGPGTRLTVL.

The chain has TRBV3-1 (or the pseudogene TRBV3-2) and TRBJ2-7; the D gene is possibly TRBD1 (6 bases). Between the trimmed V and J ends, which lost 2 bases and 4 bases, there was a span of 18 bases. This CDR3 comprises 16 residues. Germline CDR1 and CDR2: LGHDT and YNNKEL (reference sequence). The CDR3 is CASSQLNQGWMYEQYF. In DNA, the CDR3 is TGTGCCAGCAGCCAACTTAATCAGGGGTGGATGTACGAGCAGTACTTC.

The chain has TRBV7-2 and TRBJ1-1, with D perhaps matching TRBD1 (5 bases). V was trimmed by 10 bases and J by 1 base, leaving 13 bases between them. The CDR3 is made up of 13 amino acids. From germline, CDR1 is SGHTA and CDR2 FQGNSA. The CDR3 loop reads CATGQGPNTEAFF. CDR3 DNA: TGTGCCACGGGGCAGGGACCGAACACTGAAGCTTTCTTT.

The chain uses TRBV27 and TRBJ2-2, with TRBD1 matching 7 bases. Trimming cost V 4 bases and J 4 bases; bases outside gene matches: 9. CDR3 length: 16 residues. Germline V lookup: CDR1 MNHEY, CDR2 SMNVEV (reference sequence). The CDR3 DNA reads TGTGCCAGCAGTTGGGAACCGGGACAGACCACCGGGGAGCTGTTTTTT. Translated: CASSWEPGQTTGELFF.

This clone was seen once. This rearrangement joins TRBV9 to TRBJ2-5; TRBD2 aligns across 10 bases. After removal of 3 bases from V and 0 bases from J, the junction contained 5 bases not matched to a gene. Germline assignment: CDR1 SGDLS and CDR2 YYNGEE. The CDR3 runs 16 residues. The CDR3 DNA sequence: TGTGCCAGCAGCGAAGGGACTAGCGAGTACCAAGAGACCCAGTACTTC. It specifies CASSEGTSEYQETQYF.

V and J are TRBV30 and TRBJ1-5; D is possibly TRBD1 (6 bases). V was pared by 5 bases and J by 3 bases, with 14 bases between. The CDR3 length is 14 residues. Germline V gene lookup returns CDR1 GTSNPN and CDR2 SVGIG (reference sequence). CDR3 nucleotides: TGTGCCTGGCGCCCGGGACACCTCAATCAGCCCCAGCATTTT. Protein product: CAWRPGHLNQPQHF.

The chain joins TRBV10-1 to TRBJ1-5; tentative D call: TRBD1 (5 bases). The CDR3 spans 13 residues. Germline lookup yields CDR1 WNHNN and CDR2 SYGVQD (reference sequence). V was shortened by 3 bases and J by 6 bases, with 9 bases between the two germline ends. The CDR3 region is CASSDRVGQPQHF. CDR3 nucleotides: TGCGCCAGCAGTGACAGGGTTGGTCAGCCCCAGCATTTT.

The chain couples TRBV6-6 to TRBJ2-3; D might be TRBD2 (6 bases). V lost 5 bases, J lost 0 bases, and 9 bases lay in between. Germline CDR1 reads MNHNY; CDR2 reads SVGAGI (reference sequence). This CDR3 is built from 14 residues. As DNA, the CDR3 is TGTGCCAGCAGTCCTCGGGGGAGCACAGATACGCAGTATTTT. This encodes CASSPRGSTDTQYF.

This clone occurred a few times. The rearrangement uses TRBV30 and TRBJ1-3; D unclear. V was clipped by 2 bases and J by 0 bases, with 8 bases between them. This CDR3 is built from 14 residues. Germline values: CDR1 GTSNPN, CDR2 SVGIG (reference sequence). Here the CDR3 DNA reads TGTGCCTGGAGTCTATTCAACTCTGGAAACACCATATATTTT. This translates into CAWSLFNSGNTIYF.

Regarding this clone: Additional DNA sequences in this sample encode the identical CDR3. The chain combines TRBV11-2 with TRBJ2-7; D is unclear. The length of the CDR3 is 11 residues. Germline V lookup: CDR1 SGHAT, CDR2 FQNNGV. V gave up 5 bases and J gave up 3 bases, with 5 bases separating them. CDR3 loop: CASSPGYEQYF. The DNA of the CDR3 is TGTGCCAGCAGCCCGGGCTACGAGCAGTACTTC.

The chain is built from TRBV15 and TRBJ2-2, with 9 bases that match TRBD2. The CDR3 length is 14 residues. After removal of 10 bases from V and 1 base from J, the junction contained 4 bases not matched to a gene. Germline CDR1 reads LNHNV; CDR2 reads YYDKDF (reference sequence). Here the CDR3 DNA reads TGTGCCATACATAGCGGGGGGAACACCGGGGAGCTGTTTTTT. Protein product: CAIHSGGNTGELFF.

The rearrangement joins TRBV6-1 to TRBJ2-1; perhaps TRBD2 as D (6 bases). Trimming left V 4 bases short and J 2 bases short, with 15 bases between. CDR3 size: 16 residues. Germline V lookup: CDR1 MNHNS, CDR2 SASEGT. The CDR3 loop reads CASSGKERATYNEQFF. For the CDR3, the DNA is TGTGCCAGCAGTGGGAAGGAGCGGGCCACCTACAATGAGCAGTTCTTC.

This chain connects TRBV6-2 or TRBV6-3 to TRBJ2-7; 8 nucleotides agree with TRBD2. This CDR3 is 15 amino acids long. Germline CDR1 reads MNHEY; CDR2 reads SVGEGT. The ends lost 5 bases at V and 6 bases at J; junction bases unmatched: 12. For the CDR3, the DNA is TGTGCCAGCAGTCCGAGTTGGACTAGCTCTAGCGAGCAGTACTTC. Translating it yields CASSPSWTSSSEQYF.